This T cell receptor beta chain emerged from a study of OX40 agonist ivuxolimab in advanced cancers. Study-level background: Hepatocellular carcinoma, melanoma, renal cell or head and neck cancer affected the dose-escalation patients.

Regarding the study as a whole: On average, a greater number of expanded clones characterised CD8+ T cells relative to CD4+. Relatively little clonal expansion, among the lowest observed, appeared in partial responders at 0.1-3.0 mg/kg.

For this clone: Its target is unknown.

This CDR3 comprises 13 residues. The germline V gene has CDR1 MDHEN and CDR2 SYDVKM. Trimming stripped 5 bases from V and 3 bases from J, with 10 bases between. Libraries were prepared by immunoSEQ multiplex PCR; TCRdb keeps only in-frame clonotypes and omits some of them. The table lists under 75,000 clones, around nine tenths of them singletons, with more than 20% in the top ten. The sample was CD4+ or CD8+ T cells sorted from blood, taken in a trial of the OX40 agonist ivuxolimab. The receptor comes from an adult with an advanced solid tumor such as melanoma, head and neck, liver or kidney cancer. V and J are TRBV28 and TRBJ2-5, with no clear D. CDR3 bases: TGTGCCAGCAGTGCCTTGGAGAAAGAGACCCAGTACTTC. Translation gives CASSALEKETQYF. Based on the CDR3 plus reference TRBV28 and TRBJ2-5, the full variable domain is DVKVTQSSRYLVKRTGEKVFLECVQDMDHENMFWYRQDPGLGLRLIYFSYDVKMKEKGDIPEGYSVSREKKERFSLILESASTNQTSMYLCASSALEKETQYFGPGTRLLVL.